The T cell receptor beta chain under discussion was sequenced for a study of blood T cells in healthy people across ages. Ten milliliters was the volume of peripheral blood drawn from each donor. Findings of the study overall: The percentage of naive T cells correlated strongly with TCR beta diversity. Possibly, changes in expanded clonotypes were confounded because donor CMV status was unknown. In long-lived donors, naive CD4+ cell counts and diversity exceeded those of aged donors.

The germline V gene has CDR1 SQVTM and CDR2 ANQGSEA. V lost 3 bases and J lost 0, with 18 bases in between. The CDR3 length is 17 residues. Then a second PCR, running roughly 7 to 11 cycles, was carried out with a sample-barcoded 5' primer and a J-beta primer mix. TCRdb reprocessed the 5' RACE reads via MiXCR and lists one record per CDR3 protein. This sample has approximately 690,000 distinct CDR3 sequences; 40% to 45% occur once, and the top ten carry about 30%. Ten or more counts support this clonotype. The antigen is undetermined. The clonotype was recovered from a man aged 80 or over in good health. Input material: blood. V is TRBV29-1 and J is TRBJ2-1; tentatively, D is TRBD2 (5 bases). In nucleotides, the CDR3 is TGCAGCGTTGACCTTACTAGGAGTCGACGCTCCTACAATGAGCAGTTCTTC. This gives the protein CSVDLTRSRRSYNEQFF.